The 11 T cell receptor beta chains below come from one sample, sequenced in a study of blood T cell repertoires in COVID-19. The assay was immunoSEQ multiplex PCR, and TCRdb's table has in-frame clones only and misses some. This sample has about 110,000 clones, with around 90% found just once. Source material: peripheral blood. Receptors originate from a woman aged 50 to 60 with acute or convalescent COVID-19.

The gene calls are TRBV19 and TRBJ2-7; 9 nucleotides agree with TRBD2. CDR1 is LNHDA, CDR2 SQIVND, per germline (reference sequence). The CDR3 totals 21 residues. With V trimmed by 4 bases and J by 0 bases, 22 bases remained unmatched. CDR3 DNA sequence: TGTGCCAGTAGTAAATGGTGGTCGTCCCTAGCGGGAACTGTTCACTCCTACGAGCAGTACTTC. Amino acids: CASSKWWSSLAGTVHSYEQYF.

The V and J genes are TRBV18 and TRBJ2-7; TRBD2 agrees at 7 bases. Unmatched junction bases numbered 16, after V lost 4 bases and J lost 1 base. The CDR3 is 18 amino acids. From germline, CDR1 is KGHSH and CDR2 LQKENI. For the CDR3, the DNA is TGTGCCAGCTCACAACGACCTCCGGGGAGGGTAGAGTCCTACGAGCAGTACTTC. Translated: CASSQRPPGRVESYEQYF.

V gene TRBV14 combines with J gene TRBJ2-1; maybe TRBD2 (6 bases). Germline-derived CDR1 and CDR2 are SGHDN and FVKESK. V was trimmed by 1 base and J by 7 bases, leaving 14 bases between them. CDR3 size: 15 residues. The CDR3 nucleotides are TGTGCCAGCAGCCAAGGGAGGGGTCGCCGAAATGAGCAGTTCTTC. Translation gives CASSQGRGRRNEQFF.

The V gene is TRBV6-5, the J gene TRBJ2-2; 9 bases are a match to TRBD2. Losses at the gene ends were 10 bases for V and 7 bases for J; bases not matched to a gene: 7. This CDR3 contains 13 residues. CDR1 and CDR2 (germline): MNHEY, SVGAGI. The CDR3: CATGREGLGELFF. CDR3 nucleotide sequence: TGTGCCACCGGGCGGGAGGGCCTCGGGGAGCTGTTTTTT.

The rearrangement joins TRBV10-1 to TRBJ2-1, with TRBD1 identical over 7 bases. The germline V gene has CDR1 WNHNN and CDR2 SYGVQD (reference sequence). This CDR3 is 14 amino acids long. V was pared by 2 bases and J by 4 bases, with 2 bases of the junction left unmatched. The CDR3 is CASSERGLYNEQFF. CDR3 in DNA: TGCGCCAGCAGTGAGAGGGGGCTGTACAATGAGCAGTTCTTC.

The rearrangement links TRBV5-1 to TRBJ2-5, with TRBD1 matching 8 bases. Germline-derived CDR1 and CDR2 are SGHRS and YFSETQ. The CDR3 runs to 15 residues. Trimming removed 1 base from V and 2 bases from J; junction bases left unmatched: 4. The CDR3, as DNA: TGCGCCAGCAGCTTGTCGGGGACAGGTCAAGAGACCCAGTACTTC. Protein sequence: CASSLSGTGQETQYF.

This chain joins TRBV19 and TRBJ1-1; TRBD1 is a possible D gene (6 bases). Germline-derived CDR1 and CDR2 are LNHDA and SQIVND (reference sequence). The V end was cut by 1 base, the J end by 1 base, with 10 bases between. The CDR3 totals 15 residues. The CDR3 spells CASSIGGGRNTEAFF. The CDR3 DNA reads TGTGCCAGTAGTATAGGCGGGGGCCGGAACACTGAAGCTTTCTTT.

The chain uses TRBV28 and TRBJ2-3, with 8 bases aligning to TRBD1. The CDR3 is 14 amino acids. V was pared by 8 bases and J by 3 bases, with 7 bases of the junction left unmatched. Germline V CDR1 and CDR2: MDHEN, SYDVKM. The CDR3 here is CASSKTGGTDTQYF. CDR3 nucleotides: TGTGCCAGCTCCAAAACAGGGGGGACAGATACGCAGTATTTT.

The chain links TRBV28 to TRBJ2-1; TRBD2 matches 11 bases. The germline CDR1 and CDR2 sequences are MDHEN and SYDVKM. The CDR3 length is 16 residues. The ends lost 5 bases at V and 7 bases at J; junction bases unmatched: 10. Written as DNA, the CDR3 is TGTGCCAGCAGTGCCGCGCTAGCGGGAGGTCGAAATGAGCAGTTCTTC. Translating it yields CASSAALAGGRNEQFF.

CDR3 loop: CASSVEVAFQETQYF. The CDR3 DNA is TGTGCCAGCAGCGTAGAGGTAGCGTTCCAAGAGACCCAGTACTTC. The genes are TRBV9 and TRBJ2-5, with TRBD2 as a possible D gene (5 bases). V was trimmed by 0 bases and J by 1 base, leaving 10 bases between them. Germline lookup yields CDR1 SGDLS and CDR2 YYNGEE. This CDR3 is 15 amino acids long.

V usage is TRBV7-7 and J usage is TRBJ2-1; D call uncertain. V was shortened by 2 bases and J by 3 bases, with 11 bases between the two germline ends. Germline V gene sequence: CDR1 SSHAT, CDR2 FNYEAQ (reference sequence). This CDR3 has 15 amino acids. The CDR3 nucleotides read TGTGCCAGCAGCTTACGACTGACCCGCTACAATGAGCAGTTCTTC. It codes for CASSLRLTRYNEQFF.